This is a list of T cell receptor beta chains from one sample in a study of blood T cell repertoires in COVID-19. TCRdb's table, derived via immunoSEQ multiplex PCR, lists solely in-frame clones and lacks some. The table records about 320,000 clones, 85% to 90% of them present only once. The specimen was PBMCs or T cells enriched from blood (not recorded which). The receptors stem from a woman younger than 30 who had recovered from COVID-19. Each CDR3 is given with its conserved first and last residue. D genes are given only for firm matches.

d_call	cdr3_length	v_call	j_call	cdr3_nt	cdr3_aa
-	15	TRBV19	TRBJ2-2	TGTGCCAGTAGTTTAGGGAGCGGAGACACCGGGGAGCTGTTTTTT	CASSLGSGDTGELFF
-	15	TRBV3-1/TRBV3-2	TRBJ2-1	TGTGCCAGCAGCCCTTCACCTAATCCCTACAATGAGCAGTTCTTC	CASSPSPNPYNEQFF
-	14	TRBV19	TRBJ2-6	TGTGCCAGTAGCGAACACTCTGGGGCCAACGTCCTGACTTTC	CASSEHSGANVLTF
TRBD1	15	TRBV7-9	TRBJ1-2	TGTGCCAGCAGCTTAGGACAGGGGCTGGGCTATGGCTACACCTTC	CASSLGQGLGYGYTF
-	15	TRBV27	TRBJ2-5	TGTGCCAGCAGTTTAGGCGGAGGAGGGTTTGAGACCCAGTACTTC	CASSLGGGGFETQYF
TRBD1	14	TRBV4-1	TRBJ1-2	TGCGCCAGCAGCCGGGGACAGGGAGGGGGTGGCTACACCTTC	CASSRGQGGGGYTF
TRBD1	20	TRBV3-1/TRBV3-2	TRBJ1-2	TGTGCCAGCAGCCAAGGAATGAGGAAAAACACGGACAGGCGTAACTATGGCTACACCTTC	CASSQGMRKNTDRRNYGYTF
TRBD2	16	TRBV24-1	TRBJ2-3	TGTGCCACCAGTGATTTTGCGGGAGCGGGCACAGATACGCAGTATTTT	CATSDFAGAGTDTQYF
TRBD1	15	TRBV10-3	TRBJ1-6	TGCCAGGACAGGGGTTGGGTTTATCTCAATTCACCCCTCCACTTT	CQDRGWVYLNSPLHF
TRBD1	14	TRBV10-3	TRBJ1-2	TGTGCCATCAGTGGGGACAGGGATGGGTATGGCTACACCTTC	CAISGDRDGYGYTF